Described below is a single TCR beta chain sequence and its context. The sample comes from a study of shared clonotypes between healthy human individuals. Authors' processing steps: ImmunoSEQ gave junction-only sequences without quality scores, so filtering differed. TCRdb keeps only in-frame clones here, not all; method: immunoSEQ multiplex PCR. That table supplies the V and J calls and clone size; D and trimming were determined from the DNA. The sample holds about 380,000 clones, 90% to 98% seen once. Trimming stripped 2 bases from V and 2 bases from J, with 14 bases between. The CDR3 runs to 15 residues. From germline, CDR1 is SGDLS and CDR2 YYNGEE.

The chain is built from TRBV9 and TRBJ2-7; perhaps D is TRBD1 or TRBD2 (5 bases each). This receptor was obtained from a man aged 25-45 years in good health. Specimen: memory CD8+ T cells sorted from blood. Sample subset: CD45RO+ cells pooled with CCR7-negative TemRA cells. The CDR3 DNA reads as TGTGCCAGCAGCGTCGATCCGGGACCTCCCTACGAGCAGTACTTC. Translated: CASSVDPGPPYEQYF.